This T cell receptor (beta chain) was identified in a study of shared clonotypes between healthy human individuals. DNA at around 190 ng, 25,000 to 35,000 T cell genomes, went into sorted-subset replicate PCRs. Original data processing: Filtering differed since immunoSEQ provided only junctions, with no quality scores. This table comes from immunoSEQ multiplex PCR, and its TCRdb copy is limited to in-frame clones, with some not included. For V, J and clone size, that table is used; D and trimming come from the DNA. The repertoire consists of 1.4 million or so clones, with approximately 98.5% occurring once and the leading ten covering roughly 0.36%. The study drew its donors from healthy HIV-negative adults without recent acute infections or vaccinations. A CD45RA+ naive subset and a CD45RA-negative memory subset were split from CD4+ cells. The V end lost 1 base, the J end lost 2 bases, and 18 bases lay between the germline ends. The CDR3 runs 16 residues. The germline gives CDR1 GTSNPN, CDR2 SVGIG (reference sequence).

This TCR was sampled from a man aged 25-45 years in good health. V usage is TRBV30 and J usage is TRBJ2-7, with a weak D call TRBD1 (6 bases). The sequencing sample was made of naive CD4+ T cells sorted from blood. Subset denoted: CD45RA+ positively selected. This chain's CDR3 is CAWSEYLGTKPYEQYF. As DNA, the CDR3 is TGTGCCTGGAGTGAATATTTGGGGACAAAGCCCTACGAGCAGTACTTC.